This TCR beta chain came from a study of CD8 T cell repertoires and HIV-1 epitope variants. Within the sample, this clone is hyperexpanded. Antigen unknown. The CDR3 is made up of 16 amino acids. V gave up 0 bases and J gave up 3 bases, with 14 bases separating them. Looked up from germline, CDR1 is MGHRA and CDR2 is YSYEKL. Assay: immunoSEQ multiplex PCR; the TCRdb copy retains only in-frame clones and omits some. Among under 2,000 clones listed, 73% were seen once. This receptor was obtained from a male donor with HIV. Specimen: cultured CD8+ T cells derived from PBMCs. The J gene is TRBJ1-2, the V gene TRBV4-1; no clear D. The CDR3 DNA reads TGCGCCAGCAGCCAAGATCCCCCAGACTTGGACTATGGCTACACCTTC. It encodes CASSQDPPDLDYGYTF.